The rows below give T cell receptor beta chains drawn from one sample of a study of T cell repertoires in cytomegalovirus infection. TCRdb reanalysed the reads using MiXCR and keeps one entry per CDR3 protein. The sample records roughly 700,000 distinct CDR3 sequences, around a third being singletons. Antigens of these TCRs are unknown. This sample comprised cultured PBMCs, obtained from culture after CMV antigen stimulation. Receptors originate from a human donor in good health (CMV status not recorded). Some clones in this sample may be carry-over from other donors' samples. The CDR3 runs from the conserved cysteine through the conserved F or W. D genes are given only for firm matches. The size entry is marked missing in some rows and otherwise reads once, few, many or a size class.

v_call: TRBV7-2; d_call: .; j_call: TRBJ2-3; clone_size: many; cdr3_aa: CASSSWRLVSTDTQYF; cdr3_nt: TGTGCCAGCAGCTCATGGAGACTCGTTAGCACAGATACGCAGTATTTT
v_call: TRBV10-3; d_call: TRBD2; j_call: TRBJ2-5; clone_size: .; cdr3_aa: CAISDLAVQETQYF; cdr3_nt: TGTGCCATCAGTGACCTAGCGGTACAAGAGACCCAGTACTTC
v_call: TRBV7-4; d_call: TRBD1; j_call: TRBJ2-7; clone_size: few; cdr3_aa: CATTGGSEQYF; cdr3_nt: TGTGCCACCACAGGGGGTAGCGAGCAGTACTTC
v_call: TRBV7-2; d_call: TRBD1; j_call: TRBJ2-7; clone_size: many; cdr3_aa: CASSSPGQGRQYF; cdr3_nt: TGTGCCAGCAGCTCACCGGGACAGGGTAGGCAGTACTTC
v_call: TRBV20-1; d_call: .; j_call: TRBJ1-2; clone_size: .; cdr3_aa: CSASQRRGYTF; cdr3_nt: TGCAGTGCTAGTCAACGGCGGGGCTACACCTTC
v_call: TRBV7-8; d_call: .; j_call: TRBJ2-5; clone_size: few; cdr3_aa: CASTDRGLRQKTQYF; cdr3_nt: TGTGCCAGCACCGACCGCGGCCTCCGGCAAAAGACCCAGTACTTC
v_call: TRBV7-8; d_call: .; j_call: TRBJ1-1; clone_size: .; cdr3_aa: CASSLGATLTEAFF; cdr3_nt: TGTGCCAGCAGCTTAGGGGCAACCCTCACTGAAGCTTTCTTT
v_call: TRBV6-2/TRBV6-3; d_call: .; j_call: TRBJ2-1; clone_size: few; cdr3_aa: CASSYGSSVNEQFF; cdr3_nt: TGTGCCAGCAGTTACGGATCTAGTGTCAATGAGCAGTTCTTC
v_call: TRBV2; d_call: .; j_call: TRBJ2-7; clone_size: .; cdr3_aa: CASTRRSSYEQYF; cdr3_nt: TGTGCCAGCACTCGGAGGAGCTCCTACGAGCAGTACTTC
v_call: TRBV7-2; d_call: .; j_call: TRBJ2-3; clone_size: .; cdr3_aa: CASSSGSAPTAQYF; cdr3_nt: TGTGCCAGCAGCTCCGGGTCGGCCCCCACGGCGCAGTATTTT
v_call: TRBV29-1; d_call: .; j_call: TRBJ2-5; clone_size: .; cdr3_aa: CSVVPDGQETQYF; cdr3_nt: TGCAGCGTTGTCCCGGACGGACAAGAGACCCAGTACTTC
v_call: TRBV2; d_call: TRBD1; j_call: TRBJ2-5; clone_size: .; cdr3_aa: CASSDVTGGEETQYF; cdr3_nt: TGTGCCAGCAGTGACGTTACAGGGGGCGAAGAGACCCAGTACTTC
v_call: TRBV28; d_call: .; j_call: TRBJ2-3; clone_size: .; cdr3_aa: CASSLPRGHGDTQYF; cdr3_nt: TGTGCCAGCAGTTTACCTAGGGGCCATGGGGATACGCAGTATTTT
v_call: TRBV2; d_call: TRBD2; j_call: TRBJ2-5; clone_size: .; cdr3_aa: CASTREGLETQYF; cdr3_nt: TGTGCTTCGACGCGGGAGGGCCTGGAGACCCAGTACTTC
v_call: TRBV29-1; d_call: .; j_call: TRBJ1-2; clone_size: .; cdr3_aa: CSVERDRGYTF; cdr3_nt: TGCAGCGTTGAAAGGGATAGGGGCTACACCTTC
v_call: TRBV7-8; d_call: .; j_call: TRBJ2-7; clone_size: many; cdr3_aa: CASSQRTEYEQYF; cdr3_nt: TGTGCCAGCAGCCAAAGGACCGAGTACGAGCAGTACTTC
v_call: TRBV10-3; d_call: TRBD1; j_call: TRBJ1-2; clone_size: few; cdr3_aa: CAIMTDRGQNYGYTF; cdr3_nt: TGTGCCATCATGACGGACAGGGGGCAAAACTATGGCTACACCTTC
v_call: TRBV20-1; d_call: .; j_call: TRBJ1-5; clone_size: .; cdr3_aa: CSARDDSYQPQHF; cdr3_nt: TGCAGTGCTAGAGACGACAGCTATCAGCCCCAGCATTTT
v_call: TRBV7-8; d_call: TRBD2; j_call: TRBJ2-7; clone_size: .; cdr3_aa: CASSSPGLGFYEQYF; cdr3_nt: TGTGCCAGCAGCTCCCCGGGACTAGGATTCTACGAGCAGTACTTC
v_call: TRBV6-1; d_call: TRBD1; j_call: TRBJ2-3; clone_size: few; cdr3_aa: CASIWTGSTDTQYF; cdr3_nt: TGTGCCAGCATTTGGACAGGGAGCACAGATACGCAGTATTTT
v_call: TRBV12-3/TRBV12-4; d_call: .; j_call: TRBJ1-5; clone_size: .; cdr3_aa: CASKPTSRNQPQHF; cdr3_nt: TGTGCCAGCAAACCGACGTCGAGGAATCAGCCCCAGCATTTT
v_call: TRBV6-5; d_call: .; j_call: TRBJ2-1; clone_size: few; cdr3_aa: CASSFTLDRHNEQFF; cdr3_nt: TGTGCCAGCAGTTTCACCCTGGACAGACACAATGAGCAGTTCTTC
v_call: TRBV6-5; d_call: TRBD1; j_call: TRBJ1-1; clone_size: few; cdr3_aa: CASSYLAGGIGTEAFF; cdr3_nt: TGTGCCAGCAGTTACCTGGCAGGGGGGATTGGGACTGAAGCTTTCTTT
v_call: TRBV7-9; d_call: TRBD1; j_call: TRBJ2-6; clone_size: few; cdr3_aa: CASRSGQGTGANVLTF; cdr3_nt: TGTGCCAGCAGATCGGGACAGGGGACTGGGGCCAACGTCCTGACTTTC
v_call: TRBV7-2; d_call: TRBD1; j_call: TRBJ1-1; clone_size: .; cdr3_aa: CASSSQGASTEAFF; cdr3_nt: TGTGCCAGCAGCTCACAGGGGGCTAGTACTGAAGCTTTCTTT
v_call: TRBV11-2; d_call: .; j_call: TRBJ2-7; clone_size: few; cdr3_aa: CASSLGGPSGSEQYF; cdr3_nt: TGTGCCAGCAGCTTGGGTGGCCCGTCAGGATCCGAGCAGTACTTC
v_call: TRBV12-3/TRBV12-4; d_call: .; j_call: TRBJ1-2; clone_size: .; cdr3_aa: CASKGIGYGYTF; cdr3_nt: TGTGCCAGCAAAGGGATAGGGTATGGCTACACCTTC
v_call: TRBV6-5; d_call: .; j_call: TRBJ2-3; clone_size: .; cdr3_aa: CASSYLGLRTDTQYF; cdr3_nt: TGTGCCAGCAGTTACTTGGGACTTCGCACAGATACGCAGTATTTT
v_call: TRBV20-1; d_call: TRBD2; j_call: TRBJ2-1; clone_size: few; cdr3_aa: CSAAKPGLADNEQFF; cdr3_nt: TGCAGTGCTGCAAAACCGGGACTAGCGGATAATGAGCAGTTCTTC
v_call: TRBV20-1; d_call: .; j_call: TRBJ2-6; clone_size: .; cdr3_aa: CSARDLREPSSGANVLTF; cdr3_nt: TGCAGTGCTAGAGATCTAAGGGAGCCGAGCTCTGGGGCCAACGTCCTGACTTTC
v_call: TRBV29-1; d_call: .; j_call: TRBJ1-1; clone_size: .; cdr3_aa: CSVGRMNTEAFF; cdr3_nt: TGCAGCGTTGGAAGGATGAACACTGAAGCTTTCTTT
v_call: TRBV6-1; d_call: .; j_call: TRBJ2-1; clone_size: .; cdr3_aa: CASSEALPSLSNEQFF; cdr3_nt: TGTGCCAGCAGTGAAGCGCTTCCGTCCCTCTCCAATGAGCAGTTCTTC
v_call: TRBV20-1; d_call: .; j_call: TRBJ2-3; clone_size: few; cdr3_aa: CSASRGIAQYF; cdr3_nt: TGCAGTGCTAGTAGGGGAATAGCGCAGTATTTT
v_call: TRBV4-3; d_call: TRBD1; j_call: TRBJ2-2; clone_size: .; cdr3_aa: CASSQDHRGLNTGELFF; cdr3_nt: TGCGCCAGCAGCCAGGATCACAGGGGGCTAAACACCGGGGAGCTGTTTTTT
v_call: TRBV3-1; d_call: TRBD2; j_call: TRBJ2-4; clone_size: .; cdr3_aa: CATSRGGEGIQYF; cdr3_nt: TGTGCCACCTCCCGCGGGGGGGAGGGCATTCAGTACTTC
v_call: TRBV20-1; d_call: .; j_call: TRBJ2-3; clone_size: .; cdr3_aa: CSARRGPTDTQYF; cdr3_nt: TGCAGTGCTCGGCGGGGGCCCACAGATACGCAGTATTTT
v_call: TRBV12-3/TRBV12-4; d_call: .; j_call: TRBJ1-6; clone_size: .; cdr3_aa: CASSFYYSPLHF; cdr3_nt: TGTGCCAGCAGTTTTTATTATTCACCCCTCCACTTT
v_call: TRBV7-6; d_call: TRBD2; j_call: TRBJ2-7; clone_size: many; cdr3_aa: CASSLVAGLVRDEQYF; cdr3_nt: TGTGCCAGCAGCTTAGTCGCGGGACTAGTGAGGGACGAGCAGTACTTC
v_call: TRBV25-1; d_call: .; j_call: TRBJ1-5; clone_size: .; cdr3_aa: CASSELDSNQPQHF; cdr3_nt: TGTGCCAGCAGTGAATTAGATAGCAATCAGCCCCAGCATTTT
v_call: TRBV7-2; d_call: TRBD2; j_call: TRBJ2-2; clone_size: many; cdr3_aa: CASSWFRAGGPAGELFF; cdr3_nt: TGTGCCAGCAGCTGGTTCCGGGCGGGGGGGCCGGCCGGGGAGCTGTTTTTT
v_call: TRBV7-2; d_call: TRBD1; j_call: TRBJ2-3; clone_size: .; cdr3_aa: CASSFDWDRSTDTQYF; cdr3_nt: TGTGCCAGCAGCTTCGACTGGGACAGAAGCACAGATACGCAGTATTTT
v_call: TRBV3-1; d_call: .; j_call: TRBJ2-5; clone_size: .; cdr3_aa: CASSHTRGQVTQYF; cdr3_nt: TGTGCCAGCAGCCACACAAGGGGCCAGGTGACCCAGTACTTC
v_call: TRBV6-2/TRBV6-3; d_call: .; j_call: TRBJ1-5; clone_size: .; cdr3_aa: CASSYSLRGPSNQPQHF; cdr3_nt: TGTGCCAGCAGTTACTCATTGCGGGGCCCCAGCAATCAGCCCCAGCATTTT
v_call: TRBV7-2; d_call: .; j_call: TRBJ2-3; clone_size: many; cdr3_aa: CASSTRLDTQYF; cdr3_nt: TGTGCCAGCAGCACCCGACTAGATACGCAGTATTTT
v_call: TRBV12-3/TRBV12-4; d_call: .; j_call: TRBJ2-1; clone_size: .; cdr3_aa: CASSRSTNEQFF; cdr3_nt: TGTGCCAGCAGTAGATCCACCAATGAGCAGTTCTTC
v_call: TRBV4-1; d_call: .; j_call: TRBJ1-2; clone_size: few; cdr3_aa: CASSHGRGYGYTF; cdr3_nt: TGCGCCAGCAGCCACGGCAGGGGCTATGGCTACACCTTC
v_call: TRBV7-7; d_call: .; j_call: TRBJ2-5; clone_size: .; cdr3_aa: CAIGGLLETQYF; cdr3_nt: TGTGCCATCGGAGGCCTCCTTGAGACCCAGTACTTC
v_call: TRBV20-1; d_call: TRBD1; j_call: TRBJ2-7; clone_size: .; cdr3_aa: CSARVRGQGWEQYF; cdr3_nt: TGCAGTGCTAGAGTTCGGGGACAGGGGTGGGAGCAGTACTTC
v_call: TRBV7-2; d_call: TRBD1; j_call: TRBJ2-5; clone_size: few; cdr3_aa: CASSLGGTGGETQYF; cdr3_nt: TGTGCCAGCAGCTTAGGTGGGACAGGGGGAGAGACCCAGTACTTC